This TCR beta chain was recovered during a study of vaccination and CD4 T cells after COVID-19. Broader study findings: Spike mono-reactivity applied to 304 of 307 vaccine-specific clones detected in convalescent patients.

The germline gives CDR1 GTSNPN, CDR2 SVGIG (reference sequence). Germline trimming cut 0 bases from V and 7 bases from J; bases unmatched to any gene: 6. The CDR3 runs to 15 residues. Cultured CD4+ T-cell DNA underwent Oncomine TCR Beta short-read sequencing. Using its own MiXCR run on the PCR reads, TCRdb lists one record per CDR3 protein. The table includes approximately 11,000 distinct CDR3 sequences, about two thirds detected once. With respect to this clonotype: The antigen is unknown.

Treatment meaning: 10-day PBMC culture with coronavirus spike peptide pools or control peptides (ViraFEST assay). This chain links TRBV30 with TRBJ2-7; TRBD2 matches at 13 bases. This receptor was obtained from a human donor who had recovered from COVID-19. Sequenced input: CD4+ T cells from blood, cultured in vitro. CDR3 DNA sequence: TGTGCCTGGAGTGTTGGGACTAGCGGGACCACTGAGCAGTACTTC. Its translation: CAWSVGTSGTTEQYF.